The rows below give T cell receptor beta chains drawn from one sample of a study of Graves' ophthalmopathy and Graves' hyperthyroidism. TCRdb re-derived calls from the multiplex PCR reads in MiXCR, one entry per CDR3 protein. The table lists roughly 500,000 distinct CDR3 sequences, about 15% of them singletons. Source material: blood. The receptor set was obtained from a woman in her 30s with Graves' ophthalmopathy. CDR3s include the opening cysteine and the closing phenylalanine or tryptophan. The order of the fields is J gene, V gene, D gene, clone size, CDR3 DNA, CDR3 protein. A D gene is named only where the DNA matches it firmly. Clone size is given for some rows only: seen once, a few or many times, or a class if the clone is expanded.

J gene: TRBJ2-7
V gene: TRBV6-2/TRBV6-3
D gene: TRBD1
clone size: many
CDR3 DNA: TGTGCCAGCACCCCGGGACAGCGTTTTAACTACGAGCAGTACTTC
CDR3 protein: CASTPGQRFNYEQYF

J gene: TRBJ2-5
V gene: TRBV24-1
D gene: .
clone size: few
CDR3 DNA: TGTGCCACCAGTGATTTTCGGGGTCAAGAGACCCAGTACTTC
CDR3 protein: CATSDFRGQETQYF

J gene: TRBJ2-7
V gene: TRBV2
D gene: TRBD1
clone size: many
CDR3 DNA: TGTGCCAGCACCCCGGGACAGGCCCTCTACGAGCAGTACTTC
CDR3 protein: CASTPGQALYEQYF

J gene: TRBJ1-6
V gene: TRBV11-2
D gene: .
clone size: .
CDR3 DNA: TGTGCCAGCAGCTTATCCGGACAGCACTATAATTCACACCTCCACTTT
CDR3 protein: CASSLSGQHYNSHLHF

J gene: TRBJ2-5
V gene: TRBV19
D gene: TRBD1
clone size: many
CDR3 DNA: TGTGCCAGTAGTCGGGACAGGGCTCCCAGGGAGACCCAGTACTTC
CDR3 protein: CASSRDRAPRETQYF

J gene: TRBJ2-7
V gene: TRBV12-3/TRBV12-4
D gene: TRBD2
clone size: .
CDR3 DNA: TGTGCCAGCAAACGGACTAGCGGGGAGGGAGGGGACTACGAGCAGTACTTC
CDR3 protein: CASKRTSGEGGDYEQYF

J gene: TRBJ1-2
V gene: TRBV6-5
D gene: .
clone size: many
CDR3 DNA: TGTGCCAGCAGTTATGAGGAGGATGCCAACTATGGCTACACCTTC
CDR3 protein: CASSYEEDANYGYTF

J gene: TRBJ1-1
V gene: TRBV19
D gene: TRBD1
clone size: many
CDR3 DNA: TGTGCCAGCGGGACAGGCATGAACACTGAAGCTTTCTTT
CDR3 protein: CASGTGMNTEAFF

J gene: TRBJ1-5
V gene: TRBV6-4
D gene: TRBD1
clone size: .
CDR3 DNA: TGTGCCAGCAGTGAATCGAGGACAGGGGGCGATCAGCCCCAGCATTTT
CDR3 protein: CASSESRTGGDQPQHF

J gene: TRBJ1-5
V gene: TRBV7-2
D gene: .
clone size: many
CDR3 DNA: TGTGCCAGCAGCTCTCCCGTGGCGGGGGCGGCCCAGCATTTT
CDR3 protein: CASSSPVAGAAQHF

J gene: TRBJ2-7
V gene: TRBV12-3/TRBV12-4
D gene: .
clone size: many
CDR3 DNA: TGTGCCAGCAGTTTCGGCGGCTGGGACTTGATGGACGAGCAGTACTTC
CDR3 protein: CASSFGGWDLMDEQYF

J gene: TRBJ1-1
V gene: TRBV6-1
D gene: .
clone size: many
CDR3 DNA: TGTGCCAGCAGGGGTTCCGACCGCATGAACACTGAAGCTTTCTTT
CDR3 protein: CASRGSDRMNTEAFF

J gene: TRBJ1-6
V gene: TRBV27
D gene: TRBD1
clone size: .
CDR3 DNA: TGTGCCAGCAGTCCAGGGGGTCCGAGACTAAACCTCCACTTT
CDR3 protein: CASSPGGPRLNLHF

J gene: TRBJ2-7
V gene: TRBV6-1
D gene: TRBD1
clone size: many
CDR3 DNA: TGTGCCAGCAGTCCCGGGACAGGGGCCGAGGGCCACGAGCAGTACTTC
CDR3 protein: CASSPGTGAEGHEQYF

J gene: TRBJ1-1
V gene: TRBV20-1
D gene: TRBD1
clone size: .
CDR3 DNA: TGCAGTGCTAGAGCCCCCTCCGGGACAGTTGAAGCTTTCTTT
CDR3 protein: CSARAPSGTVEAFF

J gene: TRBJ2-2
V gene: TRBV6-1
D gene: TRBD1
clone size: many
CDR3 DNA: TGTGCCAGCAGTGCGGACAGGTTTAACACCGGGGAGCTGTTTTTT
CDR3 protein: CASSADRFNTGELFF

J gene: TRBJ1-2
V gene: TRBV28
D gene: TRBD1
clone size: many
CDR3 DNA: TGTGCCAGCAGTCCCCCCGGGACAGGGGATTTTGGCTACACCTTC
CDR3 protein: CASSPPGTGDFGYTF

J gene: TRBJ1-6
V gene: TRBV30
D gene: TRBD1
clone size: many
CDR3 DNA: TGTGCCTGGAGGACAACAGGGGTTGCGTATAATTCACCCCTCCACTTT
CDR3 protein: CAWRTTGVAYNSPLHF

J gene: TRBJ2-7
V gene: TRBV6-2/TRBV6-3
D gene: .
clone size: .
CDR3 DNA: TGTGCCAGCAAAAACCTTCTGGGAGTTCTGTACTTC
CDR3 protein: CASKNLLGVLYF

J gene: TRBJ2-7
V gene: TRBV6-1
D gene: .
clone size: .
CDR3 DNA: TGTGCCAGCAGGAGGACAGGGAGCGGGGCCTACGAGCAGTACTTC
CDR3 protein: CASRRTGSGAYEQYF

J gene: TRBJ1-5
V gene: TRBV5-1
D gene: TRBD1
clone size: many
CDR3 DNA: TGCGCCAGCAGCCCCGGGACAGGGATCCAGCCCCAGCATTTT
CDR3 protein: CASSPGTGIQPQHF

J gene: TRBJ2-5
V gene: TRBV7-2
D gene: TRBD2
clone size: many
CDR3 DNA: TGTGCCAGCAGCCCACTAGCGGGAGTGGAGACCCAGTACTTC
CDR3 protein: CASSPLAGVETQYF

J gene: TRBJ1-5
V gene: TRBV25-1
D gene: .
clone size: few
CDR3 DNA: TGTGCCAGCAGTGGGGTCGGTGAGCCCCAGCATTTT
CDR3 protein: CASSGVGEPQHF

J gene: TRBJ2-5
V gene: TRBV28
D gene: .
clone size: many
CDR3 DNA: TGTGCCAGCAGTTTTATGGGGGCCTCAGAGACCCAGTACTTC
CDR3 protein: CASSFMGASETQYF

J gene: TRBJ2-5
V gene: TRBV3-1
D gene: .
clone size: .
CDR3 DNA: TGTGCCAGCAGCCAAGAATCCAGTATGACCGAGACCCAGTACTTC
CDR3 protein: CASSQESSMTETQYF

J gene: TRBJ2-7
V gene: TRBV19
D gene: .
clone size: many
CDR3 DNA: TGTGCCAGTAGTATAGAAGTCGGGTCGGCATACGAGCAGTACTTC
CDR3 protein: CASSIEVGSAYEQYF

J gene: TRBJ1-5
V gene: TRBV12-3/TRBV12-4
D gene: TRBD1
clone size: .
CDR3 DNA: TGTGCCAGCAGTTTGGAGGCCGGGACAGGGGAACAGCCCCAGCATTTT
CDR3 protein: CASSLEAGTGEQPQHF

J gene: TRBJ1-1
V gene: TRBV19
D gene: .
clone size: .
CDR3 DNA: TGTGCCACCAGAGGACGGACTGGGGACACTGAAGCTTTCTTT
CDR3 protein: CATRGRTGDTEAFF

J gene: TRBJ2-4
V gene: TRBV29-1
D gene: .
clone size: many
CDR3 DNA: TGCAGCGTTGAAGATCTTCAGGGAGCCAAAAACATTCAGTACTTC
CDR3 protein: CSVEDLQGAKNIQYF

J gene: TRBJ1-5
V gene: TRBV12-3/TRBV12-4
D gene: .
clone size: many
CDR3 DNA: TGTGCCAGCAGCTTGGGGGGGGAGGGCAATCAGCCCCAGCATTTT
CDR3 protein: CASSLGGEGNQPQHF

J gene: TRBJ1-2
V gene: TRBV12-3/TRBV12-4
D gene: .
clone size: many
CDR3 DNA: TGTGCCAGCAGGGGACAAGATTATGGCTACACCTTC
CDR3 protein: CASRGQDYGYTF

J gene: TRBJ1-6
V gene: TRBV11-2
D gene: .
clone size: few
CDR3 DNA: TGTGCCAGCGGTAAAGGGAGCTCCTATAATTCACCCCTCCACTTT
CDR3 protein: CASGKGSSYNSPLHF

J gene: TRBJ1-2
V gene: TRBV4-1
D gene: .
clone size: many
CDR3 DNA: TGCGCCAGCAGCCAAGAATGGGGACTTAACTATGGCTACACCTTC
CDR3 protein: CASSQEWGLNYGYTF

J gene: TRBJ1-6
V gene: TRBV6-1
D gene: .
clone size: many
CDR3 DNA: TGTGCCAGCAGTGCCTCAAAATCGGGTAATTCACCCCTCCACTTT
CDR3 protein: CASSASKSGNSPLHF

J gene: TRBJ2-3
V gene: TRBV11-2
D gene: .
clone size: many
CDR3 DNA: TGTGCCAGCAGCTTAAATTCGGCTAGCGTAGATACGCAGTATTTT
CDR3 protein: CASSLNSASVDTQYF

J gene: TRBJ2-5
V gene: TRBV24-1
D gene: TRBD2
clone size: many
CDR3 DNA: TGTGCCACCAGTGACAACGGACTAGCGGGGTTGGAGACCCAGTACTTC
CDR3 protein: CATSDNGLAGLETQYF

J gene: TRBJ1-1
V gene: TRBV10-3
D gene: .
clone size: many
CDR3 DNA: TGTGCCATCAGTCATCCAGGGAACACTGAAGCTTTCTTT
CDR3 protein: CAISHPGNTEAFF

J gene: TRBJ2-5
V gene: TRBV3-1
D gene: TRBD2
clone size: few
CDR3 DNA: TGTGCCAGCAGCCAAGGGCGGGGGACCCTTCAAGAGACCCAGTACTTC
CDR3 protein: CASSQGRGTLQETQYF

J gene: TRBJ2-7
V gene: TRBV20-1
D gene: TRBD1
clone size: .
CDR3 DNA: TGCAGTGCTAAATCACAGGGGGCGCCTCTCTCGAAAGAGCAGTACTTC
CDR3 protein: CSAKSQGAPLSKEQYF

J gene: TRBJ1-5
V gene: TRBV24-1
D gene: .
clone size: many
CDR3 DNA: TGTGCCACCTCCGGGACTCCTAGCAATCAGCCCCAGCATTTT
CDR3 protein: CATSGTPSNQPQHF

J gene: TRBJ1-5
V gene: TRBV6-1
D gene: TRBD1
clone size: many
CDR3 DNA: TGTGCCAGCAGTGAATCCTCCGGGACAGGGGGACAGCCCCAGCATTTT
CDR3 protein: CASSESSGTGGQPQHF

J gene: TRBJ1-5
V gene: TRBV10-3
D gene: .
clone size: many
CDR3 DNA: TGTGCCATCAGTGATAATGGCGAGCCCCAGCATTTT
CDR3 protein: CAISDNGEPQHF

J gene: TRBJ2-2
V gene: TRBV12-3/TRBV12-4
D gene: .
clone size: many
CDR3 DNA: TGTGCCAGCAGTATCTGGTCACGTACCGGGGAGCTGTTTTTT
CDR3 protein: CASSIWSRTGELFF

J gene: TRBJ1-2
V gene: TRBV12-3/TRBV12-4
D gene: .
clone size: many
CDR3 DNA: TGTGCCAGCAGCCCCAACGGCAACTATGGCTACACCTTC
CDR3 protein: CASSPNGNYGYTF

J gene: TRBJ2-7
V gene: TRBV6-2/TRBV6-3
D gene: TRBD1
clone size: many
CDR3 DNA: TGTGCCAGCAGTTACCATCTTTTGAGGGGGCTTATCTCCTACGAGCAGTACTTC
CDR3 protein: CASSYHLLRGLISYEQYF

J gene: TRBJ1-1
V gene: TRBV5-1
D gene: .
clone size: many
CDR3 DNA: TGCGCCAGCAGCTTAGCCAAACGGGGGAACACTGAAGCTTTCTTT
CDR3 protein: CASSLAKRGNTEAFF

J gene: TRBJ2-5
V gene: TRBV7-2
D gene: .
clone size: .
CDR3 DNA: TGTGCCAGCAGCTTACGACAGCGAGAGACCCAGTACTTC
CDR3 protein: CASSLRQRETQYF

J gene: TRBJ1-2
V gene: TRBV27
D gene: TRBD1
clone size: many
CDR3 DNA: TGTGCCAGCAGTCAACAGGGGGCGGTTAACTATGGCTACACCTTC
CDR3 protein: CASSQQGAVNYGYTF

J gene: TRBJ2-4
V gene: TRBV6-1
D gene: TRBD1
clone size: many
CDR3 DNA: TGTGCCAGCAGTGATTGGACAGGTCCACACAAAAACATTAAGTACTTC
CDR3 protein: CASSDWTGPHKNIKYF

J gene: TRBJ2-7
V gene: TRBV12-3/TRBV12-4
D gene: .
clone size: many
CDR3 DNA: TGTGCCAGCAGACGGGGGACAATTGAGCAGTACTTC
CDR3 protein: CASRRGTIEQYF

J gene: TRBJ1-5
V gene: TRBV28
D gene: .
clone size: many
CDR3 DNA: TGTGCCAGCAGTTTACGGGGTGGGGGCAATCAGCCCCAGCATTTT
CDR3 protein: CASSLRGGGNQPQHF

J gene: TRBJ2-7
V gene: TRBV20-1
D gene: .
clone size: many
CDR3 DNA: TGCAGTGCTTCAGACAGAGCCAACTACGAGCAGTACTTC
CDR3 protein: CSASDRANYEQYF

J gene: TRBJ2-5
V gene: TRBV11-2
D gene: TRBD2
clone size: many
CDR3 DNA: TGTGCCAGCAGCGGGTGGGAGGGCGAGGAGACCCAGTACTTC
CDR3 protein: CASSGWEGEETQYF

J gene: TRBJ2-2
V gene: TRBV28
D gene: .
clone size: many
CDR3 DNA: TGTGCCAGCAGTCGGTACGGGAACGCGAACACCGGGGAGCTGTTTTTT
CDR3 protein: CASSRYGNANTGELFF